These 19 T cell receptor beta chains were all obtained from the same sample, sequenced in a study of T-cell reconstitution after alpha-beta-depleted transplantation in children. Unique molecular identifiers featured in how the TCRbeta library was prepared. TCRdb re-called the PCR reads with MiXCR, one entry per CDR3 protein. The sample includes under 350,000 distinct CDR3 sequences, 9.5% to 10% of them seen just once. The specimen comprised PBMCs from the stem cell graft donor, sampled from the stem cell graft. These receptors originate from a human donor who donated a stem cell graft to a child with SCID.

This clonotype was observed a few times. The chain carries TRBV21-1 and TRBJ2-7; the D call TRBD1 from the table was never checked on the DNA. TRBV21-1 constitutes a pseudogene. This CDR3 contains 16 residues. As DNA, the CDR3 is TGTGCCAGCAGCGAGCTCGGGGCAGCAAGCTCCTACGAGCAGTACTTC. Its translation: CASSELGAASSYEQYF.

The chain couples TRBV7-3 to TRBJ1-1; 9 bases map to TRBD1. CDR1 SGHTA and CDR2 FQGTGA come from the germline V gene. The ends lost 4 bases at V and 3 bases at J; junction bases unmatched: 9. CDR3 length equals 16 residues. Here the CDR3 DNA reads TGTGCCAGCAGCTCCTGGGACAGGGAAGGTTACACTGAAGCTTTCTTT. As protein: CASSSWDREGYTEAFF.

This clonotype has just a few counts. V and J are TRBV5-1 and TRBJ2-5; the match to TRBD2 covers 10 bases. Losses at the gene ends were 0 bases for V and 5 bases for J; bases not matched to a gene: 7. In germline, CDR1 is SGHRS, CDR2 YFSETQ. The CDR3 runs 16 residues. The DNA for the CDR3 is TGCGCCAGCAGCTTGGCTAGCGGGGGCGATGTGGAGACCCAGTACTTC. This gives the protein CASSLASGGDVETQYF.

Only a few counts were recorded for this clonotype. The V gene is TRBV7-3, the J gene TRBJ2-1; D is perhaps TRBD1 or TRBD2 (5 bases each). In germline, CDR1 is SGHTA, CDR2 FQGTGA. V was trimmed by 5 bases and J by 6 bases, leaving 14 bases between them. CDR3 size: 14 residues. The CDR3 DNA is TGTGCCAGCAGCATGGGGACGTCAGCCAATGAGCAGTTCTTC. Protein: CASSMGTSANEQFF.

This clonotype showed up many times. The chain links TRBV2 to TRBJ2-3, with 7 positions matching TRBD2. This CDR3 contains 13 residues. The germline V gene encodes CDR1 SNHLY and CDR2 FYNNEI. V lost 7 bases to trimming and J lost 1 base; unmatched junction nucleotides: 2. The CDR3 DNA is TGTGCCAGCAACCGGGGGGGCACAGATACGCAGTATTTT. Protein: CASNRGGTDTQYF.

In this sample, this clonotype turned up many times. The CDR3 region has the DNA TGTGCCAGCAGCGAAAGAAGATACGAGCAGTACTTC. It encodes CASSERRYEQYF. The V gene is TRBV6-6, the J gene TRBJ2-7; D gene ambiguous. V lost 6 bases and J lost 4, with 10 bases in between. Germline-derived CDR1 and CDR2 are MNHNY and SVGAGI (reference sequence). The CDR3 is 12 residues long.

This clonotype was counted a few times. The V gene is TRBV6-1, the J gene TRBJ2-2; 9 bases are a match to TRBD1. Germline V gene data show CDR1 as MNHNS and CDR2 as SASEGT. V shed 5 bases and J 2 bases; nucleotides not matched to a gene: 3. The CDR3 sequence is 15 residues long. CDR3 coding DNA: TGTGCCAGCAGTACGACAGGGGGAAACACCGGGGAGCTGTTTTTT. Protein: CASSTTGGNTGELFF.

This clonotype was counted many times. A junction boundary mismatches the germline segment, possibly from a read error. This chain joins TRBV7-7 and TRBJ2-3; D unresolved. This CDR3 has 13 amino acids. The germline V gene encodes CDR1 SSHAT and CDR2 FNYEAQ (reference sequence). The CDR3 DNA reads TGTGCTAGCAGCTACGGTCCCACAGATACGCAGTATTTT. Amino acids: CASSYGPTDTQYF.

This clonotype was seen many times. An end of the junction differs from the germline gene, which may be a read error. The genes are TRBV6-6 and TRBJ2-3, with 7 bases identical to TRBD2. The CDR3 has 12 residues. CDR1 and CDR2 from the germline V gene are MNHNY and SVGAGI (reference sequence). The chain's CDR3 is CAGAGDTDTQYF. CDR3 bases: TGCGCCGGGGCGGGGGACACAGATACGCAGTATTTT.

A word on this clonotype: A much larger clone is a single base away; this may be a read error. The chain combines TRBV3-1 with TRBJ2-1; D gene unclear. Germline V gene lookup returns CDR1 LGHDT and CDR2 YNNKEL (reference sequence). The CDR3 loop spans 12 amino acids. CDR3 loop: CARSQRVNEQFF. DNA for the CDR3: TGTGCCAGAAGCCAACGCGTAAATGAGCAGTTCTTC.

This chain connects TRBV7-9 to TRBJ1-2; D gene uncertain. Trimming left V 2 bases short and J 8 bases short, with 12 bases between. From germline, CDR1 is SEHNR and CDR2 FQNEAQ (reference sequence). There are 13 residues in the CDR3. CDR3 sequence reads: CASSLSTEPGYTF. The CDR3 DNA sequence: TGTGCCAGCAGCTTATCGACGGAGCCCGGCTACACCTTC.

The chain employs TRBV7-2 and TRBJ2-5; 11 bases align to TRBD2. V gave up 6 bases and J gave up 1 base; unmatched junction bases: 10. In germline, CDR1 is SGHTA, CDR2 FQGNSA. The CDR3 covers 17 residues. This CDR3 is CASRLAGAPGPQETQYF. The CDR3 bases are TGTGCCAGCAGACTAGCGGGGGCCCCCGGCCCCCAAGAGACCCAGTACTTC.

The chain is built from TRBV10-3 and TRBJ2-3; D not certain. This CDR3 region has 13 residues. CDR1 and CDR2 from the germline V gene are ENHRY and SYGVKD. V was clipped by 2 bases and J by 4 bases, with 7 bases between them. CDR3 region: CAISEPPPDTQYF. In DNA, the CDR3 is TGTGCCATCAGTGAGCCTCCCCCAGATACGCAGTATTTT.

As regards this clonotype: One base away lies a much larger clone, so this may be a sequencing read error. V is TRBV12-3 or TRBV12-4 and J is TRBJ2-3, with 7 bases fitting TRBD1. V was clipped by 5 bases and J by 1 base; unmatched bases: 9. CDR3 size: 16 residues. The CDR3 sequence is CASSTGQEEGTDTQYF. CDR3 bases: TGTGCCAGCAGTACTGGACAGGAGGAAGGCACAGATACGCAGTATTTT.

This clonotype was counted only a few times. This rearrangement joins TRBV6-5 to TRBJ1-1; 10 positions match TRBD1. CDR1 and CDR2 from the germline V gene are MNHEY and SVGAGI. The CDR3 totals 15 residues. V shed 6 bases and J 4 bases; nucleotides not matched to a gene: 8. As DNA, the CDR3 is TGTGCCAGCAGCCCACCGGGACAGGGGAGCACTGAAGCTTTCTTT. As protein: CASSPPGQGSTEAFF.

The CDR3 region has the DNA TGTGCCAGCGCCCTGAGCAGGGAGCAGTACTTC. Translated: CASALSREQYF. V usage is TRBV12-3 or TRBV12-4 and J usage is TRBJ2-7; no firm D call. The CDR3 consists of 11 residues. V lost 8 bases and J lost 7, with 12 bases in between.

The chain has TRBV7-9 and TRBJ1-2; TRBD1 aligns across 7 bases. Germline V gene data show CDR1 as SEHNR and CDR2 as FQNEAQ (reference sequence). The V segment lost 5 bases and the J segment 8 bases; nucleotides outside the gene matches: 5. CDR3 length equals 12 residues. Written as DNA, the CDR3 is TGTGCCAGCAGCGCCCCAGGGGGGGGCTACACCTTC. Translated, it gives CASSAPGGGYTF. Combining the CDR3 with reference TRBV7-9 and TRBJ1-2 gives the whole variable domain DTGVSQNPRHKITKRGQNVTFRCDPISEHNRLYWYRQTLGQGPEFLTYFQNEAQLEKSRLLSDRFSAERPKGSFSTLEIQRTEQGDSAMYLCASSAPGGGYTFGSGTRLTVV.

This clonotype was detected only a few times. V and J are TRBV6-1 and TRBJ1-5; D not certain. The CDR3 length is 16 residues. Germline CDR1 and CDR2: MNHNS and SASEGT. Trimming took 1 base from V and 7 from J, leaving 17 bases between them. In nucleotides, the CDR3 is TGTGCCAGCAGTGAAGGCTCACCTGGATTAGGACAGCCCCAGCATTTT. Translation: CASSEGSPGLGQPQHF.

The V and J genes are TRBV6-1 and TRBJ1-2; no clear D. The germline V gene has CDR1 MNHNS and CDR2 SASEGT. V was trimmed by 7 bases and J by 2 bases, leaving 23 bases between them. The CDR3 is 17 residues long. The CDR3 region is CASTLIGRQSSNYGYTF. The CDR3 DNA is TGTGCCAGCACCTTAATAGGACGTCAGTCCTCAAACTATGGCTACACCTTC.